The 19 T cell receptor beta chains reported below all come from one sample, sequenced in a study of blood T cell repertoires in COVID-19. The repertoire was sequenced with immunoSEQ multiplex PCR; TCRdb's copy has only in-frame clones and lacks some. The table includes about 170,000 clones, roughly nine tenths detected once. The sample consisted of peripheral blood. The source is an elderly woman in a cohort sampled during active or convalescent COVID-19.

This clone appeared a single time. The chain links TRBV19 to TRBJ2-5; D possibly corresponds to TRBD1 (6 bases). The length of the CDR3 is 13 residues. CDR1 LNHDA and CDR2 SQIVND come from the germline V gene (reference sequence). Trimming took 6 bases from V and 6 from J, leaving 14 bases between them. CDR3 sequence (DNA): TGTGCCAGTAGAACCCAGGGGATGAAGACCCAGTACTTC. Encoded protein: CASRTQGMKTQYF.

As DNA, the CDR3 is TGCAGCGTTGAAGATCGCAAGTACAGCACCGGGGAGCTGTTTTTT. Protein product: CSVEDRKYSTGELFF. The chain links TRBV29-1 to TRBJ2-2; D call uncertain. The germline V gene encodes CDR1 SQVTM and CDR2 ANQGSEA. Trimming removed 0 bases from V and 4 bases from J, with 12 bases in between. The CDR3 sequence is 15 residues long.

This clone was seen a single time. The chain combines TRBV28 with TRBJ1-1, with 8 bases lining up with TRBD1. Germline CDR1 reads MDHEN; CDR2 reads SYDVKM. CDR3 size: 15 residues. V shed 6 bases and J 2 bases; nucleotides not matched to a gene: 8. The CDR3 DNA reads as TGTGCCAGCAGCTCCCCCCAGGGGGCTAACACTGAAGCTTTCTTT. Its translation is CASSSPQGANTEAFF.

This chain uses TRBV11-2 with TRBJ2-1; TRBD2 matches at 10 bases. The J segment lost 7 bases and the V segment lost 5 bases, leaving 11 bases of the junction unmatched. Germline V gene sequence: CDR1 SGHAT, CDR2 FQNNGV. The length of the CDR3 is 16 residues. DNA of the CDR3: TGTGCCAGCAGCCCTCCGCTAGCGGGAGTATGGAATGAGCAGTTCTTC. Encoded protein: CASSPPLAGVWNEQFF. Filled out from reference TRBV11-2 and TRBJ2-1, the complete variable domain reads EAGVAQSPRYKIIEKRQSVAFWCNPISGHATLYWYQQILGQGPKLLIQFQNNGVVDDSQLPKDRFSAERLKGVDSTLKIQPAKLEDSAVYLCASSPPLAGVWNEQFFGPGTRLTVL.

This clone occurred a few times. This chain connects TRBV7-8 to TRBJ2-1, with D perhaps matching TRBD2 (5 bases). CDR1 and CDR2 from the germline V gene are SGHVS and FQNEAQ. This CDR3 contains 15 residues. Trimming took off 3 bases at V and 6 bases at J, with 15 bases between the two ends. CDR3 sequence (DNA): TGTGCCAGCAGCTTGCTAGGCCGGGGTCCCAATGAGCAGTTCTTC. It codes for CASSLLGRGPNEQFF.

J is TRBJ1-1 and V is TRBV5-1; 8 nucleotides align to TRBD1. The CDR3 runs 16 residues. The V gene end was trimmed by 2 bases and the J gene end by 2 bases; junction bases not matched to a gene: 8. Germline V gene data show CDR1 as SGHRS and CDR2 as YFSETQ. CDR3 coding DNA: TGCGCCAGCAGCTTACGAGGACAGGGATTAAACACTGAAGCTTTCTTT. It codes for CASSLRGQGLNTEAFF.

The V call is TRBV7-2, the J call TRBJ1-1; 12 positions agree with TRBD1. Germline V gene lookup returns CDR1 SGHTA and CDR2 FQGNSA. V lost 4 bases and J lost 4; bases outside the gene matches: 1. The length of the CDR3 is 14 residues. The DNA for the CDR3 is TGTGCCAGCAGCTGGGACAGGGGGCCCACTGAAGCTTTCTTT. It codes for CASSWDRGPTEAFF.

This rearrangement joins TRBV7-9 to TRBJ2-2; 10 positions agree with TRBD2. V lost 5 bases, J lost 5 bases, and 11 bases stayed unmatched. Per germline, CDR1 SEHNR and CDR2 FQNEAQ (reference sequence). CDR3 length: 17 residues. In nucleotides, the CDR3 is TGTGCCAGCAGCGCGAGGCCTAGCGGGAGTAGGACCGGGGAGCTGTTTTTT. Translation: CASSARPSGSRTGELFF.

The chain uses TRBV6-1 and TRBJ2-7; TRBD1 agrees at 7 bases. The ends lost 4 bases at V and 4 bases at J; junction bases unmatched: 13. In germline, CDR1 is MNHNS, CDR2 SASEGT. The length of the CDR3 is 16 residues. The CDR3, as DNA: TGTGCCAGCAGTGTATCTATAGGACAGGTCTCTTACGAGCAGTACTTC. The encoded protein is CASSVSIGQVSYEQYF.

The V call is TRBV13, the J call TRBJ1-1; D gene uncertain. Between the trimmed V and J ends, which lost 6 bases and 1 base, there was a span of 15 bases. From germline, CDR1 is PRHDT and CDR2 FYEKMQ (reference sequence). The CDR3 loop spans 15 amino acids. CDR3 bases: TGTGCCAGCAGTCAAACTAGGGCTGAGAACACTGAAGCTTTCTTT. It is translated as CASSQTRAENTEAFF.

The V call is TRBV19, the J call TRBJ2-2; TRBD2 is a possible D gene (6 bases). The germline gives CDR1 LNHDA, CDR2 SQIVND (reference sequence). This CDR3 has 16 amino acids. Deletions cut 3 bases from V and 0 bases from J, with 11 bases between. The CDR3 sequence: CASSIPGGTNTGELFF. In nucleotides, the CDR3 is TGTGCCAGTAGTATCCCCGGCGGGACGAACACCGGGGAGCTGTTTTTT.

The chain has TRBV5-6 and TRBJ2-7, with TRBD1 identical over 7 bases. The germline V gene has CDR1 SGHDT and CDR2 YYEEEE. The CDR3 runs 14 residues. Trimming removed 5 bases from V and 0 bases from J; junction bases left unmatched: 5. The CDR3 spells CASRQTGSSYEQYF. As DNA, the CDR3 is TGTGCCAGCAGACAGACAGGGAGCTCCTACGAGCAGTACTTC.

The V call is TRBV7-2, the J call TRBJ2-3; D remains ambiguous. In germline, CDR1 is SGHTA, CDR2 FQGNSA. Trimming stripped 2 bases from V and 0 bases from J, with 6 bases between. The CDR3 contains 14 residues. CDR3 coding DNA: TGTGCCAGCAGCTTATTGTCTAGCACAGATACGCAGTATTTT. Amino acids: CASSLLSSTDTQYF.

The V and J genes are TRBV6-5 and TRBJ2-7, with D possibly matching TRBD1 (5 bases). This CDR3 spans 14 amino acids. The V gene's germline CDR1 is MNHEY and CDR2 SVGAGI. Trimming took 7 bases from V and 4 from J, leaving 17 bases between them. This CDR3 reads CASTPVGDRYEQYF. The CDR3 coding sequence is TGTGCCAGCACCCCGGTAGGGGATCGTTACGAGCAGTACTTC.

The CDR3 DNA is TGTGCCAGCAGTTACTCCGCCGGGGGGAAAAGGGGTGCACAGTTCTTC. Its protein is CASSYSAGGKRGAQFF. This rearrangement joins TRBV6-5 to TRBJ2-1; the match to TRBD2 covers 7 bases. Germline CDR1 and CDR2: MNHEY and SVGAGI. The ends lost 0 bases at V and 13 bases at J; junction bases unmatched: 15. The CDR3 sequence is 16 residues long.

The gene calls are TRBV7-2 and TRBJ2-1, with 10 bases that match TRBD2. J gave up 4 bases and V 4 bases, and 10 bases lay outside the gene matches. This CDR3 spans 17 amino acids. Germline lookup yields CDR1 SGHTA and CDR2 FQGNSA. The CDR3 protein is CASSSGPLAGVYNEQFF. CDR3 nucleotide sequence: TGTGCCAGCAGCTCGGGCCCTCTAGCGGGGGTGTACAATGAGCAGTTCTTC.

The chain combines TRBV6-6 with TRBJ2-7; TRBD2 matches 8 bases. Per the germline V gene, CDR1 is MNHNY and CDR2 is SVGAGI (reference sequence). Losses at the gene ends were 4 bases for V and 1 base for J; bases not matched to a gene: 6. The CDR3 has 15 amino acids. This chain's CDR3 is CASSSATSGSYEQYV. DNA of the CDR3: TGTGCCAGCAGTTCAGCTACTAGCGGATCCTACGAGCAGTACGTC.

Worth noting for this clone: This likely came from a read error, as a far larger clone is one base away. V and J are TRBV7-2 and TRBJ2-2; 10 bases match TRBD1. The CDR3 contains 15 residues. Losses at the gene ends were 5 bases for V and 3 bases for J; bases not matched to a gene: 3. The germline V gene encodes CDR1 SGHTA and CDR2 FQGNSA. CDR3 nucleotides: TGTGCCAGCAGCCCGGGACAGGGGTACACCGGGGAGCTGTTTTTT. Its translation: CASSPGQGYTGELFF. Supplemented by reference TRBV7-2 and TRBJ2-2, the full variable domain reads GAGVSQSPSNKVTEKGKDVELRCDPISGHTALYWYRQSLGQGLEFLIYFQGNSAPDKSGLPSDRFSAERTGGSVSTLTIQRTQQEDSAVYLCASSPGQGYTGELFFGEGSRLTVL.

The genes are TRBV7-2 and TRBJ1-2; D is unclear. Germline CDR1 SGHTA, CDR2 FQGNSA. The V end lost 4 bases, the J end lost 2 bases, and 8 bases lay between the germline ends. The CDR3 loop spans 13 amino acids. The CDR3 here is CASSSARNYGYTF. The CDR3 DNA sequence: TGTGCCAGCAGCTCCGCCAGAAACTATGGCTACACCTTC.